This TCR beta chain was sequenced in a study of regulatory T cells in long-lasting Graves disease. The authors built TCR beta libraries using iRepertoire HTBI primers and Arm-PCR of CDR3 regions. Each CDR3 protein gets one entry after TCRdb re-called the multiplex PCR reads with MiXCR. The sample holds a few hundred thousand distinct CDR3 sequences, less than 30% seen once. Indicated time point: persistent/refractory GD, antithyroid drugs over 5 years with positive TRAb. PBMC-extracted RNA yielded the TCR library. The CDR3 covers 14 residues. Germline lookup yields CDR1 MNHNS and CDR2 SASEGT. V lost 6 bases, J lost 3 bases, and 11 bases lay in between.

The sequence derives from a woman in her thirties or forties with Graves disease. The chain carries TRBV6-1 and TRBJ1-4; the D gene is possibly TRBD1 (6 bases). Sequencing used peripheral blood mononuclear cells (PBMCs), obtained when the disease was refractory, from a patient treated with antithyroid drugs. The DNA for the CDR3 is TGTGCCAGCAGACCGGGACACTCTAATGAAAAACTGTTTTTT. Its protein is CASRPGHSNEKLFF.